The clone carrying this T cell receptor (beta chain) was counted a few times. These data come from a study of cytomegalovirus exposure and HLA in healthy donors. In germline, CDR1 is SGHNT, CDR2 YENEEA. J gave up 3 bases and V 5 bases, and 20 bases lay outside the gene matches. The CDR3 totals 20 residues. The primer mix had 60 Vbeta and 13 Jbeta primers. Libraries were prepared by immunoSEQ multiplex PCR; TCRdb keeps only in-frame clonotypes and omits some of them. The sample carries 150,000 or so clones, about 72% recorded once. The rearrangement links TRBV11-3 to TRBJ1-4; 8 nucleotides line up with TRBD1. This sequence originates from a female donor in good health and CMV-seronegative. Specimen: PBMCs. The CDR3 nucleotides are TGTGCCAGCAGCCTCGGGGCAGATCCAGGGGGCTTTGGTTCTAATGAAAAACTGTTTTTT. Translation gives CASSLGADPGGFGSNEKLFF.